Listed here are 6 T cell receptor beta chains from one sample, sequenced in a study of CD8 T cells in ankylosing spondylitis. Via MiXCR, TCRdb re-called the 5' RACE reads, giving one row per CDR3 protein. The sample has 130,000 or so distinct CDR3 sequences, about 7% seen once. Sequencing was performed on blood, either unsorted or a sorted T cell fraction (not recorded which). Every receptor here comes from a male donor with ankylosing spondylitis or in good health (not recorded which).

There are many counts of this clonotype. The rearrangement uses TRBV9 and TRBJ1-2; TRBD1 matches 7 bases. The germline V gene has CDR1 SGDLS and CDR2 YYNGEE. The CDR3 extends over 15 amino acids. The V gene end was trimmed by 0 bases and the J gene end by 6 bases; junction bases not matched to a gene: 8. In DNA form, the CDR3 reads TGTGCCAGCAGCGTAGCCCCGACAGGGAGGAATGGCTACACCTTC. Amino acids: CASSVAPTGRNGYTF.

This clonotype was seen more than once but under ten times. This sequence joins TRBV20-1 and TRBJ2-1; 14 bases fit TRBD2. The CDR3 runs to 15 residues. J gave up 4 bases and V 6 bases, and 5 bases lay outside the gene matches. In germline, CDR1 is DFQATT, CDR2 SNEGSKA (reference sequence). CDR3 in amino acids: CSARTSGRSYNEQFF. CDR3 coding DNA: TGCAGTGCCCGGACTAGCGGGAGGTCTTACAATGAGCAGTTCTTC.

The sample holds many counts of this clonotype. This chain links TRBV5-1 with TRBJ2-5, with 7 bases identical to TRBD2. The CDR3 totals 16 residues. V lost 4 bases, J lost 1 base, and 10 bases stayed unmatched. CDR1 and CDR2 (germline): SGHRS, YFSETQ. The CDR3 DNA is TGCGCCAGCAGCCCTCACCCTAGCGGCCTCCAAGAGACCCAGTACTTC. Its translation is CASSPHPSGLQETQYF.

This clonotype was observed a handful of times. V usage is TRBV9 and J usage is TRBJ2-7, with 7 positions matching TRBD1. V trimming: 4 bases; J trimming: 1 base; junction bases outside the gene matches: 5. This CDR3 contains 14 residues. Germline CDR1 and CDR2: SGDLS and YYNGEE. The CDR3 region has the DNA TGTGCCAGCAGCCCGGGACAGACTTCCTACGAGCAGTACTTC. This translates into CASSPGQTSYEQYF.

This clonotype was seen many times. The chain employs TRBV2 and TRBJ1-2, with a tentative D call TRBD1 (5 bases). This CDR3 spans 12 amino acids. With 6 bases removed from V and 5 bases from J, the gap between germline ends came to 10 bases. Germline CDR1 and CDR2: SNHLY and FYNNEI. The chain's CDR3 is CASSGDGYGYTF. The CDR3 region has the DNA TGTGCCAGCAGCGGGGACGGTTATGGCTACACCTTC.

This clonotype has ten or more counts. V is TRBV11-2 and J is TRBJ2-6; D is unclear. With 0 bases removed from V and 2 bases from J, the gap between germline ends came to 5 bases. The CDR3 has 15 residues. Germline lookup yields CDR1 SGHAT and CDR2 FQNNGV. CDR3 loop: CASSLEGTGANVLTF. The CDR3 coding sequence is TGTGCCAGCAGCTTAGAAGGGACTGGGGCCAACGTCCTGACTTTC.